This TCR beta chain comes out of a study of T cell responses to AZD1222 COVID-19 vaccine. Study results and caveats: Rises in breadth and depth of Spike-specific TCRs came after two AZD1222 doses. None of the repertoires were sampled until the peak T cell response had passed. White British people made up most donors, females outnumbered males, and clonal diversity was possibly underestimated.

Data came from immunoSEQ multiplex PCR; TCRdb stores just in-frame clones and leaves some out. This table has tens of thousands of clones, roughly 89% appearing once. In germline, CDR1 is SNHLY, CDR2 FYNNEI. CDR3 length equals 14 residues. Trimming stripped 8 bases from V and 1 base from J, with 14 bases between. With respect to this clone: The antigen is not known.

The chain carries TRBV2 and TRBJ1-1; perhaps TRBD1 as D (5 bases). The sequence was obtained from an adult who received the AZD1222 COVID-19 vaccine. Specimen: peripheral blood, collected 28 days after the second AZD1222 dose. The CDR3 DNA reads TGTGCCAGCTACCTGCGGGGCCAGAACACTGAAGCTTTCTTT. Translated: CASYLRGQNTEAFF.